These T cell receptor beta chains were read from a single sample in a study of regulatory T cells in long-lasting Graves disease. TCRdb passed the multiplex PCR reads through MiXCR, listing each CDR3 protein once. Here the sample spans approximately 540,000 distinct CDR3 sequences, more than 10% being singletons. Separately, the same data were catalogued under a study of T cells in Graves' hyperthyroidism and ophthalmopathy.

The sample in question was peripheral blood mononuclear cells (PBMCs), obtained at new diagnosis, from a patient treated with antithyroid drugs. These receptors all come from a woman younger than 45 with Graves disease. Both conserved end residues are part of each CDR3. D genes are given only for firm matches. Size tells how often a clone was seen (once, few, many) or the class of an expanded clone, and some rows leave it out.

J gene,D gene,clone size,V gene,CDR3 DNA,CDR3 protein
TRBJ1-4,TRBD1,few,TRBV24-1,TGTGCCACCAGTGATGTCGGGACAGATGAAAAACTGTTTTTT,CATSDVGTDEKLFF
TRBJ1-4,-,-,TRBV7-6,TGTGCCAGCAGCTTAGCCGTAGGGCGCAGGGGAAGTGAAAAACTGTTTTTT,CASSLAVGRRGSEKLFF
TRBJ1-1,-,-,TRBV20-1,TGCAGTACTAGACTAGACAGGTACGAAGCTTTCTTT,CSTRLDRYEAFF
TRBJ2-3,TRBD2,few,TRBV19,TGTGCCAGTAGGCCTCGGACTAGGGAAGATACGCAGTATTTT,CASRPRTREDTQYF
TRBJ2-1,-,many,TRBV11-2,TGTGCCAGCAGCTTAGAGGCGGCCACCAATGAGCAGTTCTTC,CASSLEAATNEQFF
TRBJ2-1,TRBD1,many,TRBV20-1,TGCAGTGCAGAGACAGGGGGTATCGAGCAGTTCTTC,CSAETGGIEQFF
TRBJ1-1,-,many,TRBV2,TGTGCCAGCAGCGAGCGGGGAGCTTTCTTT,CASSERGAFF
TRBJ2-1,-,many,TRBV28,TGTGCCAGCAGTTCAAAGGAAGGACTATCCCGCTACAATGAGCAGTTCTTC,CASSSKEGLSRYNEQFF
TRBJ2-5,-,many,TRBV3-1,TGTGCCAGCAGCCAAGATTACGCGGGACTGTACCAAGAGACCCAGTACTTC,CASSQDYAGLYQETQYF
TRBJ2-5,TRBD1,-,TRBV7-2,TGTGCCAGCAGCTTCCAAAGGACAGGGCGAGAGACCCAGTACTTC,CASSFQRTGRETQYF
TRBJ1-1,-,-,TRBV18,TGTGCCAGCTCACCAGGGGGAGGGTCCACTGAAGCTTTCTTT,CASSPGGGSTEAFF
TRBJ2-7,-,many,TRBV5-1,TGCGCCAGCAGCTGGAGGGACATCTACGAGCAGTACTTC,CASSWRDIYEQYF
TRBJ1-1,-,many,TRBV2,TGTGCCAGCAGTGTCGGGGTCACTGAAGCTTTCTTT,CASSVGVTEAFF
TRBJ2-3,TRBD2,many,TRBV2,TGCGCCAGCAGACTAACTAGCGGCACAGATACGCAGTATTTT,CASRLTSGTDTQYF
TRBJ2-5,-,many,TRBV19,TGTGCCAGTAGTCGAAACAGTGGTCCGGCGGAGACCCAGTACTTC,CASSRNSGPAETQYF
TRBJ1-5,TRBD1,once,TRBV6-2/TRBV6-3,TGTGCCAGCCTGCGGGACAGGAACTATCAGCCCCAGCATTTT,CASLRDRNYQPQHF
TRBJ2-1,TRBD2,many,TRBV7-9,TGTGCCAGCAGCTACCCTAGCGGGCAAAGCTCCTACAATGAGCAGTTCTTC,CASSYPSGQSSYNEQFF
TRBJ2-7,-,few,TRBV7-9,TGTGCCAGCAGCTCCTTACTGGACTACGAGCAGTACTTC,CASSSLLDYEQYF
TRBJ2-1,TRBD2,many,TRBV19,TGTGCCAGTAGCCTGACTAGCGGGGGACCCTACAATGAGCAGTTCTTC,CASSLTSGGPYNEQFF
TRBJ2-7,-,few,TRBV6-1,TGTGCCAGCAGTGACCCGGGTCTCCTCGAGCAGTACTTC,CASSDPGLLEQYF
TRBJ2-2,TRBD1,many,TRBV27,TGTGCCAGCAGTTTAAGATTCAGGACAGGGGGACTGACGAACACCGGGGAGCTGTTTTTT,CASSLRFRTGGLTNTGELFF
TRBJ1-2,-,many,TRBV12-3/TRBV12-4,TGTGCCAGCAGTTTCCCGGGGGCAGGGTATGGCTACACCTTC,CASSFPGAGYGYTF
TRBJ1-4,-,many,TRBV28,TGTGCCAGCAGCTTATTAAATGAAAAACTGTTTTTT,CASSLLNEKLFF
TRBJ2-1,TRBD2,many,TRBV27,TGTGCCAGCAGTTTACGGGGAGGGTTCTACAATGAGCAGTTCTTC,CASSLRGGFYNEQFF
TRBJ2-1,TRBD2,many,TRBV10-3,TGTGCCATCAGTGAGCCCCTTCTGGGTCTAGCGGGCAATGAGCAGTTCTTC,CAISEPLLGLAGNEQFF
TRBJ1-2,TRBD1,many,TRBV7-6,TGTGCCAGCAGCCTACAGGGGGAAAACTATGGCTACACCTTC,CASSLQGENYGYTF
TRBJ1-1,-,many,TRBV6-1,TGTGCCAGCAGACCAACTCAACGCGCTGAAGCTTTCTTT,CASRPTQRAEAFF
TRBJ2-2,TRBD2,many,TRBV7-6,TGTGCCAGCAGCTCCGGGACTACCTACACCGGGGAGCTGTTTTTT,CASSSGTTYTGELFF
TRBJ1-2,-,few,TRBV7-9,TGTGCCAGCAGCCCAGAACAGGACTCTACGGGGGGGGATGGCTACACCTTC,CASSPEQDSTGGDGYTF
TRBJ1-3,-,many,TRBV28,TGTGCCAGCAGTTCCTGGGGCTCTGGAAACACCATATATTTT,CASSSWGSGNTIYF
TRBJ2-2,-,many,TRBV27,TGTGCCAGCAGTTTTTTGTCACACACCGGGGAGCTGTTTTTT,CASSFLSHTGELFF
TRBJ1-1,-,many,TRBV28,TGTGCCAGCAGTGACCAGGGGCTTTGGGCTTTCTTT,CASSDQGLWAFF
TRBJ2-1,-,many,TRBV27,TGTGCCAGCAGTCGGGACGGAAACAATGAGCAGTTCTTC,CASSRDGNNEQFF
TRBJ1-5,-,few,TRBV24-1,TGTGCCACCAGTGAATCAACCGGGCCCCTTAGGAGCAATCAGCCCCAGCATTTT,CATSESTGPLRSNQPQHF
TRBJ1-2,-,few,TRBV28,TGTGCCAGCAGTTTAGGGTTCGGCTACACCTTC,CASSLGFGYTF
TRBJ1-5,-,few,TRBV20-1,TGCAGTGCTAGAGATAGGGGGGGCCTAAATCAGCCCCAGCATTTT,CSARDRGGLNQPQHF
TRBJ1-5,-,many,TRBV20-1,TGCAGTGCTCGCGTTTATCGGAATCAGCCCCAGCATTTT,CSARVYRNQPQHF
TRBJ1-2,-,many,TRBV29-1,TGCAGCGTACTACGTGATGGCTACACCTTC,CSVLRDGYTF
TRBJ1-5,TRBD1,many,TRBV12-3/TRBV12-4,TGTGCCAGCAGTTTGGGGACAGATCAGCCCCAGCATTTT,CASSLGTDQPQHF
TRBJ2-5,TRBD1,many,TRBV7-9,TGTGCCAGCAGCTTGACAGGGAGAAGGGAGACCCAGTACTTC,CASSLTGRRETQYF
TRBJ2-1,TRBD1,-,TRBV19,TGTGCCAGTTCCTTAAGGGACAGGACCTACAATGAGCAGTTCTTC,CASSLRDRTYNEQFF
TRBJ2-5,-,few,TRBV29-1,TGCAGCGCTGGACTGGGGCTATACCAAGAGACCCAGTACTTC,CSAGLGLYQETQYF
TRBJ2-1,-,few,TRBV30,TGTGCCTGGAGTGATACCTGGGACTTCCCGTTCTTC,CAWSDTWDFPFF
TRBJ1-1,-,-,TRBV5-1,TGCGCCAGCAGCTATGGGACGGGAGGGGGCACTGAAGCTTTCTTT,CASSYGTGGGTEAFF
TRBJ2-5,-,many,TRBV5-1,TGTGCCAGCAGCTCCGATGAGACCCAGTACTTC,CASSSDETQYF
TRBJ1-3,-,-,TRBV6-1,TGTGCCAGCAGTCGCAAGAGCTCTGGAAACACCATATATTTT,CASSRKSSGNTIYF
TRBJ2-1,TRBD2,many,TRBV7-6,TGTGCCAGCAGCTTGACTAGCGGGAGGGCTGGGGATGAGCAGTTCTTC,CASSLTSGRAGDEQFF